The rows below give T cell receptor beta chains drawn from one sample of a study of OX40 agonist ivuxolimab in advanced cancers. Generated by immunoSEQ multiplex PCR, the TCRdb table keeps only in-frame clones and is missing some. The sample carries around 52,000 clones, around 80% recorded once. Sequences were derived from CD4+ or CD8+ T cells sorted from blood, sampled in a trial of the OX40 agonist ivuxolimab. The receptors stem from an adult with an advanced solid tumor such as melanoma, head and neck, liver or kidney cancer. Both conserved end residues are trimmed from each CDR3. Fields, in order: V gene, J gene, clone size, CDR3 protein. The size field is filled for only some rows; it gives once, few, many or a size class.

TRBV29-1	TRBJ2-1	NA	SVNRADPQF
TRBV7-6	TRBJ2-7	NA	ASSPRPANEQY
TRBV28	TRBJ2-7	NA	ASSFKQAGDEQY
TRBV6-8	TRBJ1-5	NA	ASSYMGCGVQPQH
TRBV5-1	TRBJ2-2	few	ASSLLRERGELF
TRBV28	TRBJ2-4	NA	ASSFTPDGLAKNIQY
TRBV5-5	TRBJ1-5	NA	ASSLGVLGQPQH
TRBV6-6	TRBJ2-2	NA	ASGGWGELF
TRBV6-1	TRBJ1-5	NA	ASSEYPYSNQPQH
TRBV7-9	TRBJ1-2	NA	ASSLAPGQGVTGYT
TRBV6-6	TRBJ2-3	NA	ASSDTGPADTQY
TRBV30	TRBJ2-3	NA	AWRAGGPLY
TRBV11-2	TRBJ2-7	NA	ASSAGRPGPYEQY
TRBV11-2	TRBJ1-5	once	ASSLGSNQPQH
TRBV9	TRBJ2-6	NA	ASSVGPGTGANVLT
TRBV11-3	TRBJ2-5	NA	ASSARRGEETQY
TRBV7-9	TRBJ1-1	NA	ASSLEQGANLDTEAF
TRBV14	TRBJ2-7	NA	ASSPSRGLAGVYEQY
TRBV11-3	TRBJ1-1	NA	ASSNDGNTEAF
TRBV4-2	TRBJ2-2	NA	ASSQDSQRGELF
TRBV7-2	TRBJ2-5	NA	ASSFRGLQETQY
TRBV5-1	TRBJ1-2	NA	ASRFGPGYGYT
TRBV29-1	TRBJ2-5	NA	SVVSVETQY
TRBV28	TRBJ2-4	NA	ASSLGGVPAKNIQY
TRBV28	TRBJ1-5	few	ASSFPREIGSNQPQH
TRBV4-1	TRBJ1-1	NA	ASSQGTGGYPEAF
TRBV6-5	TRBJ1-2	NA	ASRGGTANYGYT
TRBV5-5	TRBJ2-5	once	ASTPVEGGPQETQY
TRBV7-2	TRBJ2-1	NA	ASSGGDRESEF
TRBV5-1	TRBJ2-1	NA	ASSLIFNREVDEQF
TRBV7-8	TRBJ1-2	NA	ASSPHRTNYGYT
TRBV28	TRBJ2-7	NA	ASSLVGTGQFSYEQY
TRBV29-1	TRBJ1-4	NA	SFSGTGNEKLF
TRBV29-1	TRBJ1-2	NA	SVSLWGQGEMGGYT
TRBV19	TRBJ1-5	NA	ASSTVRYSNQPQH
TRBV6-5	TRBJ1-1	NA	ASSSNRVRTEAF
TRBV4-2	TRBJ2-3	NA	ASSQEARSTDTQY
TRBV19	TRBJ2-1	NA	ASRSSGASNEQF
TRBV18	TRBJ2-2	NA	ASSRGELGTGELF
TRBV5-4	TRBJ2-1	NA	ASSQPDTFNEQF
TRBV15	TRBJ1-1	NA	ATSRGTVNTEAF
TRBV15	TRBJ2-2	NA	ATSSNRGLGELF
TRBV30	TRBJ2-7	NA	AWRMAGGVLGEQY
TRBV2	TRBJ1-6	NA	ASRTALGSPLH
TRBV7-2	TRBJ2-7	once	ASSYPRTSGGPYEQY
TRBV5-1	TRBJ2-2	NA	ASSLAGTGGNTGELF
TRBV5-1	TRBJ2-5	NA	ASSDLGLAGGETQY
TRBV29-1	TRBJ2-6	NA	SVTGGSGANVLT
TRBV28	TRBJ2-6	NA	ASSRGGAGDGANVLT
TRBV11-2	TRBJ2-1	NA	ASSLTALAGDNEQF
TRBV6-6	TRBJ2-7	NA	ASSASGTSYEQY
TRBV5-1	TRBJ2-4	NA	ASRRTSGGQNIQY
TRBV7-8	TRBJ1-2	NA	ASSSRVGGLYGYT
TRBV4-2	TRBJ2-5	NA	ASSRDRGQETQY
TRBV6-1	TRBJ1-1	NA	ASTPLKVEATEAF
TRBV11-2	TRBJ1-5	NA	ASSLDRKQPQH
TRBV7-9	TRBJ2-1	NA	ASSLSSGRVNEQF
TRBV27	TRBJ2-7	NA	ASSLTRGGGGEQY
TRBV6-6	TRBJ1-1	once	ASSTGQGEAF